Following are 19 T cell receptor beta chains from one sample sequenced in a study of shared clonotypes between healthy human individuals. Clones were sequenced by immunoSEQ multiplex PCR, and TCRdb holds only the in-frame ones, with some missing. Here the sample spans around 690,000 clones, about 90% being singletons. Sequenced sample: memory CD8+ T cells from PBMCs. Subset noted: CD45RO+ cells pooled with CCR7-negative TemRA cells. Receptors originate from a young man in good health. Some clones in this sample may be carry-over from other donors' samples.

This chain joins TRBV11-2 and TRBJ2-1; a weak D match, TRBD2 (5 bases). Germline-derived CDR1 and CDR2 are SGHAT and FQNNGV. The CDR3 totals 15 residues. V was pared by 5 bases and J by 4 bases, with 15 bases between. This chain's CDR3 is CASSVERNPYNEQFF. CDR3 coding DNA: TGTGCCAGCAGCGTGGAGCGGAACCCTTACAATGAGCAGTTCTTC.

The CDR3 DNA reads TGTGCCAGCAGTGAGGATGACACGCCTGGAAACACCATATATTTT. Protein: CASSEDDTPGNTIYF. The chain joins TRBV6-4 to TRBJ1-3; D unresolved. The germline V gene has CDR1 MRHNA and CDR2 SNTAGT. Trimming shortened V by 3 bases and J by 2 bases, and 11 bases separated the two germline ends. The CDR3 sequence is 15 residues long.

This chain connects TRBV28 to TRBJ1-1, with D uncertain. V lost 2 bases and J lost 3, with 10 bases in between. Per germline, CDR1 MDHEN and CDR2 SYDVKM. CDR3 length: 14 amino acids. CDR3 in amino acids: CASSLSADHTEAFF. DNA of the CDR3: TGTGCCAGCAGTTTAAGTGCGGATCACACTGAAGCTTTCTTT.

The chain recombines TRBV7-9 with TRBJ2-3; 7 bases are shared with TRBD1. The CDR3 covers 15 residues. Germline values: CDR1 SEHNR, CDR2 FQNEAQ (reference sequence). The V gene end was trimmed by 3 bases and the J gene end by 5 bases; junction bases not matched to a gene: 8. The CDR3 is CASSLWGQRQDTQYF. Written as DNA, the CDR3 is TGTGCCAGCAGCTTGTGGGGACAGAGGCAAGATACGCAGTATTTT.

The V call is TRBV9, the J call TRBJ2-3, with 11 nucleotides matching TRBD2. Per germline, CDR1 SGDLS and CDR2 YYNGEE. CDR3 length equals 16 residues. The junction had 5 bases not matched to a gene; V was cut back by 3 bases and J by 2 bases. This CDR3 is CASSAGTSGATDTQYF. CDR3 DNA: TGTGCCAGCAGCGCTGGGACTAGCGGAGCCACAGATACGCAGTATTTT.

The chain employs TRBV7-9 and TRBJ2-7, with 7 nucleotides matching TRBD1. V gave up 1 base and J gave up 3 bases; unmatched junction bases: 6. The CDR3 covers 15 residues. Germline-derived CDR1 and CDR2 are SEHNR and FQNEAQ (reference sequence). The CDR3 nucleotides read TGTGCCAGCAGCTTAGAAGGGACAGTATACTACGAGCAGTACTTC. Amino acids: CASSLEGTVYYEQYF.

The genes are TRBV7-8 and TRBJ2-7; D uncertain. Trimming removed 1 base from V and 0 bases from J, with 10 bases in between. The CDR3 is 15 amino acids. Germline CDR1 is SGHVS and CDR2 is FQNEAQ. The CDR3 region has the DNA TGTGCCAGCAGCTTAGAGGGTACGGTCTCCTACGAGCAGTACTTC. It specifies CASSLEGTVSYEQYF.

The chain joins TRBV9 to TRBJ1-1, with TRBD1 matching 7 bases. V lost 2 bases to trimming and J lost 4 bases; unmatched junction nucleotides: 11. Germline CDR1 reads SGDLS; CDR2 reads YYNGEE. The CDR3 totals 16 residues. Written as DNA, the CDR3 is TGTGCCAGCAGCGTTTATGACAGGGCCGGTGTCACTGAAGCTTTCTTT. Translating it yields CASSVYDRAGVTEAFF.

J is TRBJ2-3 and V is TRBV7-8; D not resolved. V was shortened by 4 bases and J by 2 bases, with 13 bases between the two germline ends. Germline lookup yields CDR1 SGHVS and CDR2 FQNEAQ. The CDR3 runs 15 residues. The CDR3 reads CASSSHHRNTDTQYF. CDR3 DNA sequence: TGTGCCAGCAGCTCGCATCACAGAAACACAGATACGCAGTATTTT. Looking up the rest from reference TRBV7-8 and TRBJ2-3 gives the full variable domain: GAGVSQSPRYKVAKRGQDVALRCDPISGHVSLFWYQQALGQGPEFLTYFQNEAQLDKSGLPSDRFFAERPEGSVSTLKIQRTQQEDSAVYLCASSSHHRNTDTQYFGPGTRLTVL.

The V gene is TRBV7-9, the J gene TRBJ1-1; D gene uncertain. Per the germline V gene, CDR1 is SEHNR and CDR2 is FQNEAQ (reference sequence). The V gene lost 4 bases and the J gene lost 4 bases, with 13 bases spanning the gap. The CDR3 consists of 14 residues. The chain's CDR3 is CASSSIDGGTEAFF. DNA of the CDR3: TGTGCCAGCAGCTCAATTGATGGTGGCACTGAAGCTTTCTTT.

CDR3 nucleotides: TGTGCCAGCAGCGAGATGGGGGGAAGCAATCAGCCCCAGCATTTT. It yields the protein CASSEMGGSNQPQHF. The chain couples TRBV13 to TRBJ1-5; perhaps TRBD1 as D (5 bases). The V gene's germline CDR1 is PRHDT and CDR2 FYEKMQ (reference sequence). The CDR3 consists of 15 residues. Trimming shortened V by 5 bases and J by 1 base, and 12 bases separated the two germline ends.

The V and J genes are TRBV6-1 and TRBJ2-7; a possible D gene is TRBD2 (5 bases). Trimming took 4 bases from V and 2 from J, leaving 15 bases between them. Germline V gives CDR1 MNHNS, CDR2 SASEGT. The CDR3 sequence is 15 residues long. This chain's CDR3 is CASSGASSLPYEQYF. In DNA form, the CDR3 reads TGTGCCAGCAGTGGGGCTAGCAGCCTCCCCTACGAGCAGTACTTC.

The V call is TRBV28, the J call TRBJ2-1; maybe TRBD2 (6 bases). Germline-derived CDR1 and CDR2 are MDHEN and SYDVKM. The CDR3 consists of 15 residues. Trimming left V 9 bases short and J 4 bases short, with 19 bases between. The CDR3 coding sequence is TGTGCCAGTCATACCGACGGGACTCTTTACAATGAGCAGTTCTTC. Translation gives CASHTDGTLYNEQFF. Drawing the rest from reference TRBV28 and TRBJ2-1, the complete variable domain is DVKVTQSSRYLVKRTGEKVFLECVQDMDHENMFWYRQDPGLGLRLIYFSYDVKMKEKGDIPEGYSVSREKKERFSLILESASTNQTSMYLCASHTDGTLYNEQFFGPGTRLTVL.

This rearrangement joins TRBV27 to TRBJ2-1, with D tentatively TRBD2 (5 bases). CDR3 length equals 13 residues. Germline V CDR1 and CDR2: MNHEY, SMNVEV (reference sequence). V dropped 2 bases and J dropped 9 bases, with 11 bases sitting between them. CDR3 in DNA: TGTGCCAGCAGTTTAACCGGCGGGTCTGAGCAGTTCTTC. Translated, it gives CASSLTGGSEQFF.

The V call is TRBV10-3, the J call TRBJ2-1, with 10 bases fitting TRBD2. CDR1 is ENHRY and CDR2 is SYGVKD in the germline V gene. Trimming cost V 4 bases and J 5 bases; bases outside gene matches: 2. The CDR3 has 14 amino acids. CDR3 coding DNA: TGTGCCATCAGTGTTGGGACTAGCGACAATGAGCAGTTCTTC. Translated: CAISVGTSDNEQFF.

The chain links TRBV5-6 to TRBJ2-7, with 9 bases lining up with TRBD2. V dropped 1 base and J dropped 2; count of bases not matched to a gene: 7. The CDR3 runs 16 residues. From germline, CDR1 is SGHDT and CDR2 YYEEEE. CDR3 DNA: TGTGCCAGCAGCTTGTTTGGCGGGAGGGAAACCTACGAGCAGTACTTC. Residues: CASSLFGGRETYEQYF.

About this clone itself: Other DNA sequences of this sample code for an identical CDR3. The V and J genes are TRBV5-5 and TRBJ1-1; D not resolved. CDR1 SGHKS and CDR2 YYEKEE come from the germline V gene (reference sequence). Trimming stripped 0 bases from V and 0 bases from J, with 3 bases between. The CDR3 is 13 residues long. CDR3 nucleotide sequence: TGTGCCAGCAGCTTGGATTTGAACACTGAAGCTTTCTTT. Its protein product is CASSLDLNTEAFF.

In nucleotides, the CDR3 is TGCGCCAGCAGCCAAGCGGCCATAGCGGAGGATACGCAGTATTTT. It is translated as CASSQAAIAEDTQYF. V usage is TRBV4-1 and J usage is TRBJ2-3; D perhaps matches TRBD2 (6 bases). Germline V gene lookup returns CDR1 MGHRA and CDR2 YSYEKL. This CDR3 is built from 15 residues. Trimming cost V 1 base and J 6 bases, with 14 bases left between them.

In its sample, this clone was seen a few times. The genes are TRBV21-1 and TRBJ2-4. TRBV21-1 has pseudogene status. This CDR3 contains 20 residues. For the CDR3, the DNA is TGTGCCAGCAGCAAAGCTTCGGATTTCCGGGACCCCCTAGCCAAAAACATTCAGTACTTC. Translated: CASSKASDFRDPLAKNIQYF.